The rows below give T cell receptor beta chains drawn from one sample of a study of metastatic and nonmetastatic thyroid tumors. TCRdb re-called clones from the PCR reads using MiXCR. Of tens of thousands of clones listed, 16% were seen once; the top ten hold around 4.4%. Sequencing was done on a sample of blood. The receptors here all came from a female donor with papillary thyroid cancer or a benign thyroid nodule (not recorded which). Some clones in this sample may be carry-over from other donors' samples. Both conserved end residues are part of each CDR3. The D gene is left open where the match is weak. The size entry is marked missing in some rows and otherwise reads once, few, many or a size class.

>.|TRBV6-1|TRBJ2-7|TRBD2
TGTGCCAGCAGTGACTTGGCGGGAGGGCCTGGGGAGCAGTACTTC
CASSDLAGGPGEQYF
>.|TRBV5-1|TRBJ1-3|.
TGCGCCAGCAGCCCGGACAGTAGCTCTGGAAACACCATATATTTT
CASSPDSSSGNTIYF
>few|TRBV6-5|TRBJ2-7|.
TGTGCCAGCAGTGACTCAGGGTTGACAGTCTACGAGCAGTACTTC
CASSDSGLTVYEQYF
>once|TRBV12-3/TRBV12-4|TRBJ2-5|TRBD2
TGTGCCAGCAGTTTATCATGGTTGCTAGCGGGAGGTCCGGTGGAGACCCAGTACTTC
CASSLSWLLAGGPVETQYF
>many|TRBV7-3|TRBJ2-3|.
TGTGCCAGCAGCCCCGGTGGCGGCGCAGATACGCAGTATTTT
CASSPGGGADTQYF
>many|TRBV11-1|TRBJ2-5|.
TGTGCCAGCAGCTTTAGGGGACCTCAAGAGACCCAGTACTTC
CASSFRGPQETQYF
>many|TRBV4-1|TRBJ1-2|.
TGCGCCAGCAGCCAAGATCAACAGGGTGGCTCTAACTATGGCTACACCTTC
CASSQDQQGGSNYGYTF
>many|TRBV10-1|TRBJ2-7|.
TGCGCCAGCAGTAGGCTAGCGTTGACCTACGAGCAGTACTTC
CASSRLALTYEQYF
>.|TRBV6-1|TRBJ1-5|.
TGTGCCAGCAGTGAGAGGGACGTGCAGCCCCAGCATTTT
CASSERDVQPQHF
>few|TRBV6-2/TRBV6-3|TRBJ2-3|.
TGTGCCAGCAGTTACAGGGAGACAGATACGCAGTATTTT
CASSYRETDTQYF
>.|TRBV18|TRBJ1-5|.
TGTGCCAGCTCACCAGGAGGAGATATCAATCAGCCCCAGCATTTT
CASSPGGDINQPQHF
>many|TRBV5-1|TRBJ1-4|TRBD1
TGCGCCAGTTTCCCCTTCCCGGGACAGGAGAATGAAAAACTGTTTTTT
CASFPFPGQENEKLFF
>many|TRBV7-8|TRBJ1-4|.
TGTGCCAGCAGCCCCCGAGAAGGGGTTGATGGTGAACTGTTTTTT
CASSPREGVDGELFF
>few|TRBV6-2/TRBV6-3|TRBJ2-1|.
TGTGCTAGCAACCCGTCGCGTGGCAATGAGCAGTTCTTC
CASNPSRGNEQFF
>few|TRBV6-1|TRBJ2-3|TRBD2
TGTGCCAGCAGTGAGACTAGCGGGAGGGGCACAGATACGCAGTATTTT
CASSETSGRGTDTQYF
>many|TRBV7-9|TRBJ2-7|.
TGTGCCAGCAGCTTCAGAGGGGGGGACACCCGTGGAAGTGCCGAGCAGTACTTC
CASSFRGGDTRGSAEQYF
>many|TRBV7-9|TRBJ2-1|.
TGTGCCAGCAGCTTAGGGCCAGAGGGGCAGTTCTTC
CASSLGPEGQFF
>many|TRBV9|TRBJ2-1|TRBD2
TGTGCCAGCAGCGCAGGACTAGCGGGTGTTGAGCAGTTCTTC
CASSAGLAGVEQFF
>many|TRBV11-3|TRBJ2-2|.
TGTGCCAGCCGAGGGGGGCAGGGAACCGGGGAGCTGTTTTTT
CASRGGQGTGELFF
>many|TRBV20-1|TRBJ2-1|TRBD1
TGCAGTGCCACAAAACAGGGGGCCGTCTCCTACAATGAGCAGTTCTTC
CSATKQGAVSYNEQFF
>many|TRBV19|TRBJ2-7|.
TGTGCCAGTAGTCCCGGACGTTACTACGAGCAGTACTTC
CASSPGRYYEQYF
>many|TRBV3-1|TRBJ1-1|.
TGTGCCAGCAGCCAAGACGACCGGGTGAGTGAAGCTTTCTTT
CASSQDDRVSEAFF
>medium-sized|TRBV7-2|TRBJ1-5|TRBD1
TGTGCCAGCAGCTTAGGACAGGGGGGTTTGGGCAATCAGCCCCAGCATTTT
CASSLGQGGLGNQPQHF
>many|TRBV11-2|TRBJ1-6|TRBD1
TGTGCCAGCAGCTTAGAGGGACAGAAGAGCTCCTATAATTCACCCCTCCACTTT
CASSLEGQKSSYNSPLHF
>medium-sized|TRBV11-2|TRBJ2-7|TRBD2
TGTGCCAGCAGCTCGAAGCGGGAAGCGAGGTACGAGCAGTACTTC
CASSSKREARYEQYF
>many|TRBV19|TRBJ1-2|.
TGTGCCAGTAGTATGGAGGGACCTGACTATGGCTACACCTTC
CASSMEGPDYGYTF
>many|TRBV19|TRBJ2-3|TRBD2
TGTGCCAGTAGTATAAGCGGGATGAGCACAGATACGCAGTATTTT
CASSISGMSTDTQYF
>many|TRBV20-1|TRBJ2-1|TRBD2
TGCAGTGCGCAACGACTAGCGGGAGGTACCTACAATGAGCAGTTCTTC
CSAQRLAGGTYNEQFF
>many|TRBV13|TRBJ2-5|.
TGTGCCAGCGGGGCGACCAAGTGGGAGACCCAGTACTTC
CASGATKWETQYF
>many|TRBV20-1|TRBJ1-2|.
TGCAGTGTCCAAACGGTTAACTATGGCTACACCTTC
CSVQTVNYGYTF
>many|TRBV30|TRBJ2-7|TRBD2
TGTGCCTGGAGCGAACCGGGAGGGGAATACGAGCAGTACTTC
CAWSEPGGEYEQYF
>few|TRBV5-8|TRBJ2-5|TRBD1
TGTGCCAGCAGCTCCACTCGGACAGGGTGGTCCCAAGAGACCCAGTACTTC
CASSSTRTGWSQETQYF
>many|TRBV9|TRBJ2-7|.
TGTGCCAGCAGCGTAGGATTGCAGGCCAGCTCCTACGAGCAGTACTTC
CASSVGLQASSYEQYF
>many|TRBV7-2|TRBJ1-2|.
TGTGCCAGCAGCCGAGGAGGGACCCTCTATGGCTACACCTTC
CASSRGGTLYGYTF
>many|TRBV3-1|TRBJ2-5|.
TGTGCCAGCAGCCAAGCTAGGGCCACCTCGGGGGAGACCCAGTACTTC
CASSQARATSGETQYF
>.|TRBV7-8|TRBJ1-2|.
TGTGCCAGCAGCTGGGGGACGCAAACTGGCTACACCTTC
CASSWGTQTGYTF
>.|TRBV30|TRBJ2-7|TRBD2
TGTGCCTGGAGTGCCGTAGCGGGAGTGTACGAGCAGTACTTC
CAWSAVAGVYEQYF
>few|TRBV27|TRBJ2-1|.
TGTGCCAGCAGTTTGGCTAGCTCCTACAATGAGCAGTTCTTC
CASSLASSYNEQFF
>many|TRBV20-1|TRBJ2-3|TRBD2
TGCAGTGTGGAGGCCGGGGGGGTTTCAGATACGCAGTATTTT
CSVEAGGVSDTQYF
>many|TRBV3-1|TRBJ2-3|TRBD2
TGTGCCAGCAGCCGAGGGTCCACTAGCGGCACAGATACGCAGTATTTT
CASSRGSTSGTDTQYF
>many|TRBV7-3|TRBJ1-1|.
TGTGCCAGCAGCTGGTTGGGGGGCACTGAAGCTTTCTTT
CASSWLGGTEAFF
>many|TRBV15|TRBJ1-2|.
TGTGCCACCAGCAGAGTAGGGGGACCCCTTCTAGGTGGCTACACCTTC
CATSRVGGPLLGGYTF
>medium-sized|TRBV7-2|TRBJ1-6|.
TGTGCCAGCAGCTCTCGGGCTACTGGCTCCTATAATTCACCCCTCCACTTT
CASSSRATGSYNSPLHF
>many|TRBV9|TRBJ2-5|TRBD2
TGTGCCAGCAGCGTCGCGGGAGGTCGGGAGGAGACCCAGTACTTC
CASSVAGGREETQYF
>many|TRBV10-3|TRBJ2-5|.
TGTGCCATCAGTGGATCGAATGAAGAGACCCAGTACTTC
CAISGSNEETQYF
>many|TRBV28|TRBJ2-5|.
TGTGCCAGCAGTTTCGGGCCCCAGGTGGTTCCGTCGTCAGAGACCCAGTACTTC
CASSFGPQVVPSSETQYF
>few|TRBV28|TRBJ2-2|TRBD2
TGTGCCAGCAGTGACTCGACTAGCGGGATCACCGGGGAGCTGTTTTTT
CASSDSTSGITGELFF
>.|TRBV7-9|TRBJ2-7|.
TGTGCCAGCAGCTTAGATAGGAAGCGTGGGGAGCAGTACTTC
CASSLDRKRGEQYF
>many|TRBV12-3/TRBV12-4|TRBJ2-1|TRBD2
TGTGCCAGCAGTTTCAGCGGGACTAGCGGGAGTCGGGCTCAGCAGTTCTTC
CASSFSGTSGSRAQQFF
>many|TRBV5-5|TRBJ1-1|.
TGTGCCAGCAGCGCGACAGTTATGAACACTGAAGCTTTCTTT
CASSATVMNTEAFF
>many|TRBV29-1|TRBJ2-7|TRBD2
TGCAGCGTTGAGGAAGCGGGAGGGACCTACGAGCAGTACTTC
CSVEEAGGTYEQYF
>many|TRBV5-1|TRBJ2-5|TRBD1
TGCGCCAGCAGCTTCGGGACAGGGGGTTACCAAGAGACCCAGTACTTC
CASSFGTGGYQETQYF
>many|TRBV28|TRBJ2-7|.
TGTGCCAGCAGTTTCCTCTTAGGTAGGGAGCAGTACTTC
CASSFLLGREQYF
>many|TRBV29-1|TRBJ2-5|TRBD2
TGCAGCGCGCTAGCGGGAGCGGGAGAGACCCAGTACTTC
CSALAGAGETQYF
>many|TRBV20-1|TRBJ2-7|.
TGCAGTGCTAGAGAACCGGGCCGGGGTTCCTACGAGCAGTACTTC
CSAREPGRGSYEQYF
>.|TRBV30|TRBJ2-3|TRBD2
TGTGCCAGCAGCTCGACTAGCGGGAGTGGGAGGGATACGCAGTATTTT
CASSSTSGSGRDTQYF
>.|TRBV10-3|TRBJ2-1|TRBD1
TGTGCCATCAGTGAGTCTAACCCAGACAGGGGATTTTTAAATGAGCAGTTCTTC
CAISESNPDRGFLNEQFF